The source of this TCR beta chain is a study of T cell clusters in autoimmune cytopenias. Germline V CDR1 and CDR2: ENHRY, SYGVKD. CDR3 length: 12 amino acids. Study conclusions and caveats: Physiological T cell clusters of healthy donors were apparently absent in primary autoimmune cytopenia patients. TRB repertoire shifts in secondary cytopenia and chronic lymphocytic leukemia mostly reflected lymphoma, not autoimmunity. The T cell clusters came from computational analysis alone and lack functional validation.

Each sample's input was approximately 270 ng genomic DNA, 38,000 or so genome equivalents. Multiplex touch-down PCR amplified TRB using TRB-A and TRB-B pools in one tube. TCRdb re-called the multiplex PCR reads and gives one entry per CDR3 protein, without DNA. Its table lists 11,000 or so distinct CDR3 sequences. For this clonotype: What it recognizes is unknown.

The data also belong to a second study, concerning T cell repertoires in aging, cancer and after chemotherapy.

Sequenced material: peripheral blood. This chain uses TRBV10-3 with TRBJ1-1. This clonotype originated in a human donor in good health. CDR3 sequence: CAISESVREAFF.